This TCR beta chain was identified during a study of CD8 T cells in Susac syndrome. The authors reverse transcribed roughly 0.5 to 1 ug RNA with random hexamers. Amplification of the TCR beta CDR3 was carried out by immunoSEQ multiplex PCR, which spanned a total of 54 Vbeta and 13 Jbeta segments. TCRdb ran MiXCR on the immunoSEQ multiplex PCR reads and lists one entry per CDR3 protein. The sample records approximately 160,000 distinct CDR3 sequences, under 95% being singletons. Germline V gene data show CDR1 as SNHLY and CDR2 as FYNNEI. Trimming removed 7 bases from V and 8 bases from J, with 11 bases in between. This CDR3 is built from 11 residues. This clonotype was detected a few times.

Material for sequencing was CD4+ T cells from PBMCs. This receptor was taken from a human donor in good health. The rearrangement uses TRBV2 and TRBJ1-2; D unresolved. CDR3 sequence reads: CASTRIRGYTF. The CDR3 coding sequence is TGTGCCAGCACCCGAATTCGGGGCTACACCTTC.